This T cell receptor beta chain emerged from a study of blood T cell repertoires in COVID-19 (TCRdb year 2020). Looking at the study overall: Collaborator samples came from the United States, Italy and Spain and covered acute and convalescent phases of COVID-19. The prospective study material was composed of cDNA or gDNA derived from T cells, B-cell-depleted T cells, or PBMCs. Deeply sampled blood TCRbeta repertoires from subjects exposed to, actively infected with, or recovered from COVID-19 were included in the dataset. A freely available public database, intended as a resource for researchers studying the immune response to SARS-CoV-2, is where the repertoires were released. Samples came from the ongoing ImmuneRACE study (first 160 participants) plus 1,254 subjects from 6 global collaborators. Nearly every sample came with metadata listing a de-identified subject ID, COVID-19 status, age in years and sex. Where available, HLA class I and class II types were taken from metadata supplied by the sample provider and were not determined by assay-based typing. What the authors observed across the whole study: How much clinical and demographic metadata was included differed by source and by participant, and the metadata was provided uncurated.

TCRbeta CDR3 regions were amplified from genomic DNA using the immunoSEQ Assay, a bias-controlled multiplex PCR. The original methods were these. The number of nucleated cells in each sample was estimated by amplification of reference gene primers within the assay. Sequence reads were collapsed and filtered to measure the absolute abundance of every unique TCRbeta CDR3 rearrangement. For each sample, productive Simpson clonality was calculated as the square root of Simpson's diversity index across productive rearrangements. TCRdb re-hosts the immuneACCESS table, in-frame sequences only. Its copies lack some clones; in the studies checked, an unresolved V gene accounts for under half of them, and the cause for the rest is not known. D and trimming come from the DNA, and the V and J calls and clone size come from that table. The sample table records some 220,000 clones; 84% of these occur just once. The ten most abundant clones make up around 5.5% of the sample.

The CDR3 has 15 amino acids, counting the end cysteine and phenylalanine. Only the CDR3 DNA stays, 45 bases, in frame from base 1. Trimmed from V: 0 bases; trimmed from J: 5 bases; junction bases lacking a gene match: 6. CDR1 SGHRS and CDR2 YFSETQ are derived from the germline V gene. A second Seattle source provided samples from volunteer blood donors who had recovered from COVID-19. Whole blood was collected in K2EDTA tubes by collaborating institutions according to the institutions' own protocols. For TCRbeta analysis, collaborators shipped samples as frozen whole blood, isolated PBMCs, or DNA extracted from either of those sample types. Points on this clone: This receptor's antigen is unknown. Base-call qualities are not available, and no considerably larger clone is one nucleotide away. The same CDR3 arises from other DNA sequences in this sample as well.

This receptor was identified in a woman aged 60-75 years who had recovered from COVID-19. Sequencing was carried out using peripheral blood. Recombination linked TRBV5-1 to TRBJ2-5; 8 central nucleotides agree with TRBD2. The sequenced DNA is TGCGCCAGCAGCTTGGTTAGCGGCGGGAGGGAGACCCAGTACTTC. The translation is CASSLVSGGRETQYF.